This T cell receptor (beta chain) came from a study of cytomegalovirus exposure and HLA in healthy donors. Study-wide results and limits: The classifier reportedly diagnosed cytomegalovirus status with high specificity and sensitivity.

With respect to this clone: Antigen unknown.

The CDR3 covers 18 residues. Germline values: CDR1 LNHNV, CDR2 YYDKDF (reference sequence). V shed 5 bases and J shed 1 base, with 21 bases lying between them. In the PCR, 60 Vbeta and 13 Jbeta primers were used. Using immunoSEQ multiplex PCR, the repertoire was profiled, and TCRdb retains in-frame clones only, with some absent. The sample records 150,000 to 200,000 clones, roughly four fifths being singletons. This chain links TRBV15 with TRBJ2-4, with D possibly TRBD1 on 6 matching bases. This TCR derives from a man in his forties or fifties in good health and CMV-seronegative. Specimen: PBMCs. The DNA for the CDR3 is TGTGCCACCAGCCTAGAAGGGGGACACCACGGGGCCAAAAACATTCAGTACTTC. Translated: CATSLEGGHHGAKNIQYF.